The clone carrying this T cell receptor (beta chain) occurred a few times. Its antigen is unidentified. There are 18 residues in the CDR3. Germline trimming cut 6 bases from V and 2 bases from J; bases unmatched to any gene: 15. Germline lookup yields CDR1 MDHEN and CDR2 SYDVKM. This record comes from a study of regulatory T cells in long-lasting Graves disease. The time point denotes: persistent/refractory GD, antithyroid drugs over 5 years with positive TRAb. There was RNA extracted from PBMCs, and the TCR library was made from it. With iRepertoire HTBI primers and Arm-PCR of CDR3 regions, TCR beta libraries were built. TCRdb itself ran the multiplex PCR reads through MiXCR, one entry per CDR3 protein. The sample has about 290,000 distinct CDR3 sequences; 22% are singletons. Study-level findings and limits: Researchers reported studying only peripheral blood, not thyroid tissue.

V is TRBV28 and J is TRBJ2-7; TRBD2 agrees at 11 bases. This TCR was recovered from a female donor with Graves disease. The sequencing used peripheral blood mononuclear cells (PBMCs), collected when the disease was refractory, from a patient treated with antithyroid drugs. The CDR3 DNA reads as TGTGCCAGCAGGAACAGGTTGCCGACTAGCGGGAACACCTACGAGCAGTACTTC. Residues: CASRNRLPTSGNTYEQYF.